The T cell receptor (beta chain) described here comes from a study of T cell responses to AZD1222 COVID-19 vaccine. On the study more broadly: The analysis combined second doses at about 4 or about 12 weeks.

Regarding this clone: The antigen is not known.

Germline CDR1 is SEHNR and CDR2 is FQNEAQ (reference sequence). V shed 5 bases and J shed 4 bases, with 16 bases lying between them. This CDR3 region has 15 residues. Points from the study as a whole: Donors, mostly white British, included more females; clonal diversity was possibly underestimated. The breadth and depth of Spike-specific TCRs increased once two AZD1222 doses had been given. Repertoire sampling happened only post peak T cell response.

Generated by immunoSEQ multiplex PCR, the TCRdb table keeps only in-frame clones and is missing some. The sample records approximately 110,000 clones, 88% being singletons. V usage is TRBV7-9 and J usage is TRBJ2-3; D gene unclear. The source is an adult in good health. The sample was peripheral blood, taken on day 0 of AZD1222 vaccination. CDR3 DNA: TGTGCCAGCAGCAAATCCCTTTCGGCTGCAGATACGCAGTATTTT. It is translated as CASSKSLSAADTQYF.